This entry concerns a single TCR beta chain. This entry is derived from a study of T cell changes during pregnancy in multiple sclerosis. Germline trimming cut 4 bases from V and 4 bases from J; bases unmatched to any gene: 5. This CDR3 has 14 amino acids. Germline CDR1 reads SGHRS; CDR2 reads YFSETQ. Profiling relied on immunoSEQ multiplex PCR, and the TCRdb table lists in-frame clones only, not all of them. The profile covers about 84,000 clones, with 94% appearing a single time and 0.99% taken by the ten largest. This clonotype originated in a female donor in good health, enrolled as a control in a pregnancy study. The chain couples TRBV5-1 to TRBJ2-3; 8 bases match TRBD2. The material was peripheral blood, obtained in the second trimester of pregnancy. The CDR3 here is CASSVGGRSDTQYF. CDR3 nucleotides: TGCGCCAGCAGCGTGGGCGGGAGGTCAGATACGCAGTATTTT.